This is a list of T cell receptor beta chains from one sample in a study of graft-versus-host responses after intestinal transplantation. TCRdb's copy holds only in-frame clones and misses some; the assay was immunoSEQ multiplex PCR. Found here are roughly 15,000 clones, about two fifths of them singletons; the top ten hold around 14%. The sample consisted of alloreactive CD8+ T cells from a mixed lymphocyte reaction culture, taken before intestinal transplant. These receptors came from a human patient who received an intestinal transplant. The CDR3 runs from the conserved cysteine through the conserved F or W. D genes are given only for firm matches. Clone size is not always given. Where it is, it says once, few, many or a class for expanded clones.

TRBV6-1,NA,TRBJ1-5,NA,CASSGAPDAPYSNQPQHF,TGTGCCAGCAGTGGGGCCCCTGACGCCCCTTATAGCAATCAGCCCCAGCATTTT
TRBV4-1,TRBD2,TRBJ2-7,few,CASSQPGTSPYEQYF,TGCGCCAGCAGCCAACCCGGGACTAGCCCCTACGAGCAGTACTTC
TRBV30,NA,TRBJ2-5,NA,CAWSVWAQETQYF,TGTGCCTGGAGTGTTTGGGCACAAGAGACCCAGTACTTC
TRBV7-6,NA,TRBJ2-7,few,CASSLDSTYEQYF,TGTGCCAGCAGCTTAGACAGTACCTACGAGCAGTACTTC
TRBV5-1,NA,TRBJ2-2,NA,CASSLVGGATGELFF,TGCGCCAGCAGCTTGGTGGGGGGAGCAACCGGGGAGCTGTTTTTT
TRBV28,NA,TRBJ2-7,NA,CASSPPGGKGPEQYF,TGTGCCAGCAGTCCCCCCGGGGGTAAGGGGCCCGAGCAGTACTTC
TRBV11-2,TRBD1,TRBJ1-1,few,CASSFGTGMVAFF,TGTGCCAGCAGCTTCGGGACAGGGATGGTAGCTTTCTTT
TRBV15,NA,TRBJ2-4,NA,CATSRGGDIQYF,TGTGCCACCAGCAGAGGGGGAGACATTCAGTACTTC
TRBV6-5,NA,TRBJ2-1,NA,CASSQGPSSYNEQFF,TGTGCCAGCTCTCAGGGTCCCAGCTCCTACAATGAGCAGTTCTTC
TRBV7-2,NA,TRBJ2-3,NA,CASSSLGGTDTQYF,TGTGCCAGCAGCTCGCTCGGGGGCACAGATACGCAGTATTTT
TRBV30,NA,TRBJ2-2,once,CAWSPTALGELFF,TGTGCCTGGAGTCCCACTGCCCTAGGGGAGCTGTTTTTT
TRBV5-6,TRBD1,TRBJ2-7,few,CASSLALQGFYEQYF,TGTGCCAGCAGCTTGGCCCTACAGGGGTTTTACGAGCAGTACTTC